This T cell receptor beta chain came from a study of blood T cell repertoires in COVID-19. Measured with immunoSEQ multiplex PCR; TCRdb has only the in-frame clones, and not every one. The profile shows approximately 250,000 clones, 83% of them singletons. Germline-derived CDR1 and CDR2 are SNHLY and FYNNEI. The CDR3 extends over 15 amino acids. V lost 7 bases, J lost 2 bases, and 18 bases lay in between. The V and J genes are TRBV2 and TRBJ2-7; TRBD1 is a possible D gene (6 bases). The sequence derives from a man between 60 and 70 years old who had recovered from COVID-19. The sequencing sample was made of peripheral blood. The DNA of the CDR3 is TGTGCCAGCACCCGTGAGGCAGGGGAGACCTACGAGCAGTACTTC. This sequence encodes CASTREAGETYEQYF.